Presented here are 25 T cell receptor beta chains from one specimen sequenced in a study of blood T cell repertoires in COVID-19. Method: immunoSEQ multiplex PCR; TCRdb's copy keeps in-frame clones and lacks some. The sample has about 430,000 clones, roughly 90% seen once. The sequenced sample was PBMCs or T cells enriched from blood (not recorded which). The receptors stem from a woman in her twenties or thirties with acute COVID-19.

Turning to this clone: The same CDR3 is also encoded by other DNA sequences in this sample. The chain carries TRBV18 and TRBJ1-4, with TRBD1 matching 8 bases. Germline V gene sequence: CDR1 KGHSH, CDR2 LQKENI. V gave up 3 bases and J gave up 5 bases; unmatched junction bases: 5. The CDR3 length is 15 residues. Here the CDR3 DNA reads TGTGCCAGCTCACCTGGACAGGGAAGAAATGAAAAACTGTTTTTT. This translates into CASSPGQGRNEKLFF.

This chain joins TRBV18 and TRBJ2-3; 14 nucleotides line up with TRBD2. The CDR3 length is 17 residues. CDR1 and CDR2 from the germline V gene are KGHSH and LQKENI. J gave up 0 bases and V 1 base, and 0 bases lay outside the gene matches. The CDR3 DNA reads as TGTGCCAGCTCACCACGACTAGCGGGGGGGAGCACAGATACGCAGTATTTT. Encoded protein: CASSPRLAGGSTDTQYF.

The genes are TRBV24-1 and TRBJ2-3, with 11 positions matching TRBD1. The CDR3 consists of 16 residues. In germline, CDR1 is KGHDR, CDR2 SFDVKD. V trimming: 2 bases; J trimming: 5 bases; junction bases outside the gene matches: 5. The CDR3 coding sequence is TGTGCCACCAGTGATTCACCCGGGACAGGGGGAGATACGCAGTATTTT. Amino acid sequence: CATSDSPGTGGDTQYF.

This clone has only a few counts. Other nucleotide sequences from this sample produce the same CDR3. V usage is TRBV18 and J usage is TRBJ2-7; D possibly corresponds to TRBD2 (5 bases). Trimming took off 3 bases at V and 0 bases at J, with 9 bases between the two ends. The CDR3 runs 14 residues. The germline CDR1 and CDR2 sequences are KGHSH and LQKENI. The CDR3 spells CASSPDRDSYEQYF. The CDR3 DNA sequence: TGTGCCAGCTCACCGGACCGGGACTCCTACGAGCAGTACTTC.

The chain carries TRBV6-1 and TRBJ1-3; D ambiguous. CDR1 and CDR2 from the germline V gene are MNHNS and SASEGT. The CDR3 length is 14 residues. Trimming took 2 bases from V and 4 from J, leaving 9 bases between them. The CDR3 spells CASSELGSGNTIYF. The CDR3 DNA follows: TGTGCCAGCAGTGAATTGGGCTCGGGAAACACCATATATTTT.

The chain joins TRBV27 to TRBJ2-3; D is perhaps TRBD1 (6 bases). CDR3 length equals 14 residues. V gave up 6 bases and J gave up 6 bases, with 16 bases separating them. The germline V gene encodes CDR1 MNHEY and CDR2 SMNVEV (reference sequence). The CDR3 loop is CASSFGQTWDTQYF. The CDR3 DNA is TGTGCCAGCAGCTTTGGACAGACTTGGGATACGCAGTATTTT.

This clone has just a few counts. The chain has TRBV30 and TRBJ1-5; D possibly corresponds to TRBD1 (6 bases). The CDR3 has 14 amino acids. V gave up 1 base and J gave up 4 bases, with 11 bases separating them. From germline, CDR1 is GTSNPN and CDR2 SVGIG (reference sequence). CDR3 in amino acids: CAWSGDQGNQPQHF. The CDR3 DNA sequence: TGTGCCTGGAGTGGCGATCAGGGGAATCAGCCCCAGCATTTT. Full variable domain (missing parts from reference TRBV30 and TRBJ1-5): SQTIHQWPATLVQPVGSPLSLECTVEGTSNPNLYWYRQAAGRGLQLLFYSVGIGQISSEVPQNLSASRPQDRQFILSSKKLLLSDSGFYLCAWSGDQGNQPQHFGDGTRLSIL.

This chain links TRBV28 with TRBJ2-4; D might be TRBD2 (5 bases). This CDR3 has 14 residues. Germline loops: CDR1 MDHEN, CDR2 SYDVKM. V was pared by 4 bases and J by 1 base, with 8 bases between. CDR3 coding DNA: TGTGCCAGCAGTTCGGGGAGTGCCAAAAACATTCAGTACTTC. Protein product: CASSSGSAKNIQYF.

V and J are TRBV5-1 and TRBJ1-2, with 10 nucleotides matching TRBD1. With 4 bases clipped from V and 8 bases from J, the junction kept 8 bases outside the gene matches. Germline CDR1 SGHRS, CDR2 YFSETQ. The CDR3 contains 14 residues. CDR3 coding DNA: TGCGCCAGCAGCGGAGGACAGGGGGACGGGGGCTACACCTTC. Translation gives CASSGGQGDGGYTF. Full variable domain (remainder filled in from reference TRBV5-1 and TRBJ1-2): KAGVTQTPRYLIKTRGQQVTLSCSPISGHRSVSWYQQTPGQGLQFLFEYFSETQRNKGNFPGRFSGRQFSNSRSEMNVSTLELGDSALYLCASSGGQGDGGYTFGSGTRLTVV.

The gene calls are TRBV6-5 and TRBJ2-5; 8 nucleotides align to TRBD1. The CDR3 consists of 15 residues. In germline, CDR1 is MNHEY, CDR2 SVGAGI. V was clipped by 1 base and J by 2 bases; unmatched bases: 3. The CDR3 DNA sequence: TGTGCCAGCAGTTACTACAGGGGGTGGCAAGAGACCCAGTACTTC. Translated, it gives CASSYYRGWQETQYF.

This clone appeared once. The chain couples TRBV6-5 to TRBJ1-3; no reliable D call. CDR3 length: 15 amino acids. Germline-derived CDR1 and CDR2 are MNHEY and SVGAGI. Between the trimmed V and J ends, which lost 6 bases and 0 bases, there was a span of 12 bases. CDR3 nucleotides: TGTGCCAGCAGGATTGGAGTCAGCTCTGGAAACACCATATATTTT. Encoded protein: CASRIGVSSGNTIYF.

The V and J genes are TRBV6-1 and TRBJ1-2; D is possibly TRBD1 (5 bases). Germline V gene lookup returns CDR1 MNHNS and CDR2 SASEGT. V lost 3 bases and J 8 bases, leaving 19 bases between the germline ends. The CDR3 has 15 residues. The CDR3 coding sequence is TGTGCCAGCAGTGAGATTAGAAAGGGCGGGGGAGGCTACACCTTC. Residues: CASSEIRKGGGGYTF.

The chain has TRBV29-1 and TRBJ1-2; D call uncertain. The CDR3 is 12 amino acids. Germline lookup yields CDR1 SQVTM and CDR2 ANQGSEA. V was cut by 4 bases and J by 7 bases, with 13 bases left in between. Written as DNA, the CDR3 is TGCAGCGTTGCACAGAGATTACCTGGCTACACCTTC. Its protein is CSVAQRLPGYTF.

This clone was observed a handful of times. The rearrangement joins TRBV7-7 to TRBJ1-3; 9 bases map to TRBD1. The length of the CDR3 is 15 residues. Germline trimming cut 5 bases from V and 7 bases from J; bases unmatched to any gene: 9. Germline lookup yields CDR1 SSHAT and CDR2 FNYEAQ (reference sequence). In nucleotides, the CDR3 is TGTGCCAGCAGCCGTAAACCGGGACAGGGTAACACCATATATTTT. Translating it yields CASSRKPGQGNTIYF.

This clone was seen a handful of times. The chain couples TRBV3-1 (or the pseudogene TRBV3-2) to TRBJ1-6; 8 nucleotides match TRBD1. V trimming: 0 bases; J trimming: 3 bases; junction bases outside the gene matches: 13. From germline, CDR1 is LGHDT and CDR2 YNNKEL (reference sequence). The CDR3 spans 20 residues. CDR3 loop: CASSQEFPSGGHLYNSPLHF. The CDR3 DNA reads TGTGCCAGCAGCCAAGAATTCCCCTCAGGGGGCCATCTCTATAATTCACCCCTCCACTTT.

The V and J genes are TRBV9 and TRBJ2-1; D is undetermined. V was pared by 0 bases and J by 5 bases, with 12 bases between. Germline loops: CDR1 SGDLS, CDR2 YYNGEE. This CDR3 comprises 15 residues. The CDR3 DNA is TGTGCCAGCAGCGTAGGAGGCTTCCTACACAATGAGCAGTTCTTC. It specifies CASSVGGFLHNEQFF.

The rearrangement uses TRBV11-1 and TRBJ2-5, with 8 bases lining up with TRBD2. This CDR3 is built from 15 residues. Trimming removed 3 bases from V and 4 bases from J; junction bases left unmatched: 7. Germline V gene lookup returns CDR1 SGHAT and CDR2 FQDESV (reference sequence). CDR3 sequence reads: CASSFTKAGAETQYF. CDR3 bases: TGTGCCAGCAGCTTTACCAAAGCGGGGGCAGAGACCCAGTACTTC.

The chain has TRBV7-3 and TRBJ2-1, with 7 bases identical to TRBD2. Germline assignment: CDR1 SGHTA and CDR2 FQGTGA. V was clipped by 5 bases and J by 9 bases; unmatched bases: 13. The CDR3 has 15 residues. The CDR3 DNA follows: TGTGCCAGCAGCCGAAGCGGGGAGCGCGGGGGTGAGCAGTTCTTC. It yields the protein CASSRSGERGGEQFF.

The J gene is TRBJ2-7, the V gene TRBV4-1; 9 bases are a match to TRBD1. This CDR3 has 15 residues. After removal of 1 base from V and 2 bases from J, the junction contained 3 bases not matched to a gene. The germline V gene has CDR1 MGHRA and CDR2 YSYEKL. Here the CDR3 DNA reads TGCGCCAGCAGCCAAGTGGGGACAGGGACCTACGAGCAGTACTTC. It codes for CASSQVGTGTYEQYF.

The chain has TRBV5-1 and TRBJ2-7, with 8 nucleotides matching TRBD1. The CDR3 runs 15 residues. V shed 1 base and J 2 bases; nucleotides not matched to a gene: 5. The germline V gene has CDR1 SGHRS and CDR2 YFSETQ. The CDR3 sequence is CASSLPDRVTYEQYF. CDR3 coding DNA: TGCGCCAGCAGCTTGCCGGACAGGGTTACCTACGAGCAGTACTTC.

The chain has TRBV19 and TRBJ1-2; perhaps TRBD1 as D (5 bases). The CDR3 contains 16 residues. Between the trimmed V and J ends, which lost 3 bases and 3 bases, there was a span of 17 bases. In germline, CDR1 is LNHDA, CDR2 SQIVND (reference sequence). CDR3 loop: CASSIQGQGGHYGYTF. The CDR3 DNA reads as TGTGCCAGTAGTATCCAGGGCCAGGGAGGGCACTATGGCTACACCTTC.

The chain uses TRBV9 and TRBJ1-5; D is unresolved. Germline CDR1 and CDR2: SGDLS and YYNGEE. This CDR3 spans 14 amino acids. With 1 base removed from V and 2 bases from J, the gap between germline ends came to 7 bases. The CDR3 is CASSVYYGNQPQHF. The CDR3 coding sequence is TGTGCCAGCAGCGTATATTATGGCAATCAGCCCCAGCATTTT.

This rearrangement joins TRBV7-9 to TRBJ2-7; TRBD1 matches 8 bases. The CDR3 runs 16 residues. Trimming at V came to 2 bases and at J to 5 bases, leaving 11 bases not matched to a gene. Germline V gene sequence: CDR1 SEHNR, CDR2 FQNEAQ (reference sequence). CDR3 in DNA: TGTGCCAGCAGCTTAAGTCTACGGCAGGGGGCAGACGAGCAGTACTTC. It yields the protein CASSLSLRQGADEQYF.

Here the CDR3 DNA reads TGTGCCAGCTCACCAACCCAGGGTGCGGGAAACACCATATATTTT. This gives the protein CASSPTQGAGNTIYF. This chain joins TRBV18 and TRBJ1-3; a weak D match, TRBD1 (5 bases). The CDR3 has 15 amino acids. V gave up 2 bases and J gave up 4 bases, with 12 bases separating them. Germline V gene data show CDR1 as KGHSH and CDR2 as LQKENI.

V usage is TRBV7-9 and J usage is TRBJ1-2; possibly TRBD1 for D (5 bases). The CDR3 consists of 16 residues. CDR1 SEHNR and CDR2 FQNEAQ come from the germline V gene (reference sequence). V was cut by 3 bases and J by 0 bases, with 14 bases left in between. Written as DNA, the CDR3 is TGTGCCAGCAGCTTGGGGGGGAGTCAAGCTAACTATGGCTACACCTTC. Translating gives CASSLGGSQANYGYTF.